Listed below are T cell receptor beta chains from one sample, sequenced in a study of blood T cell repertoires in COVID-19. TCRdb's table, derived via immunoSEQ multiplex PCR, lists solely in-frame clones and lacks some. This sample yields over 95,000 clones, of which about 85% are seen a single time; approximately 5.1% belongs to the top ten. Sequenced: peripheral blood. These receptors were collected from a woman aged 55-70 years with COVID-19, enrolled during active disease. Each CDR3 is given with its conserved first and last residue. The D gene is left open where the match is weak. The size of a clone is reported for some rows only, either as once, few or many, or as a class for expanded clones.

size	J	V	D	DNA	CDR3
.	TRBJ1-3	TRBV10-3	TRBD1	TGTGCCATCAGCAGGACAGGGACGAACACCATATATTTT	CAISRTGTNTIYF
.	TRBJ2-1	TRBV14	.	TGTGCCAGCAGCCAACGGACAGTGGGTGAGCAGTTCTTC	CASSQRTVGEQFF
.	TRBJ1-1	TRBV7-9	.	TGTGCCAGCAGCTTAGGGGTCGGGGGAACTGAAGCTTTCTTT	CASSLGVGGTEAFF
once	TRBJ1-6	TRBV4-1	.	TGCGCCAGCAGCCAAGATGGGGGCCGCCTCTCCTATAATTCACCCCTCCACTTT	CASSQDGGRLSYNSPLHF
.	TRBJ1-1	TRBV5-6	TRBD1	TGTGCCAGCAGCTGGACAGGTGGAGGGTTGGCCACTGAAGCTTTCTTT	CASSWTGGGLATEAFF
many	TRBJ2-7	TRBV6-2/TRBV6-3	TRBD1	TGTGCCAGCAGCCTGACAGGGTCCTACGAGCAGTACTTC	CASSLTGSYEQYF
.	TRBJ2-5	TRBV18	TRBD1	TGTGCCAGCTCACCTCCCGGGACAGGTTTTGGGACCCAGTACTTC	CASSPPGTGFGTQYF
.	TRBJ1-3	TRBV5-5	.	TGTGCCAGCAGCTTTCAGGGTTTAGGAAACACCATATATTTT	CASSFQGLGNTIYF
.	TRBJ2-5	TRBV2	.	TGTGCCAGCAGTGACACAGGGTTCCCTCTCGTCCAAGAGACCCAGTACTTC	CASSDTGFPLVQETQYF
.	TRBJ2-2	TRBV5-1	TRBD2	TGCGCCAGCAGCTGGACTAGCGGGGCCCCGGCCGGGGAGCTGTTTTTT	CASSWTSGAPAGELFF